These T cell receptor beta chains were read from a single sample in a study of blood T cells in healthy people across ages. In TCRdb, the 5' RACE reads were re-called with MiXCR into one record per CDR3 protein. The data contain 1.5 million to 2 million distinct CDR3 sequences, 30% to 40% of them singletons. Sequencing was performed on blood. The receptors were gathered from a human donor in good health. Each CDR3 is given with its conserved first and last residue. Each record gives: CDR3 length, clone size, J gene, D gene, V gene, CDR3 DNA, CDR3 protein. The D gene is left open where the match is weak. Size tells how often a clone was seen (once, few, many) or the class of an expanded clone, and some rows leave it out.

>13|-|TRBJ2-1|TRBD1|TRBV7-9
TGTGCCAGCAATACGGACAGGGGGCGAGAGCAGTTCTTC
CASNTDRGREQFF
>12|-|TRBJ1-2|-|TRBV29-1
TGCAGCGTCCGACGGCCTGACTATGGCTACACCTTC
CSVRRPDYGYTF
>14|-|TRBJ2-7|TRBD1|TRBV2
TGTGCCACCCCCAAGGGACAGGGGCGAAACGAGCAGTACTTC
CATPKGQGRNEQYF
>12|-|TRBJ2-3|-|TRBV11-2
TGTGCCAGCAGCGACGGAGCTAATACGCAGTATTTT
CASSDGANTQYF
>12|-|TRBJ1-2|TRBD1|TRBV7-2
TGTGCCAGCGGGGACAGGACTTATGGCTACACCTTC
CASGDRTYGYTF
>13|-|TRBJ2-5|TRBD2|TRBV10-3
TGTGCCATCAGAGCGGGGGGGCGAGAGACCCAGTACTTC
CAIRAGGRETQYF
>15|-|TRBJ1-5|TRBD1|TRBV6-6
TGTGCCAGCAGTTACGTACGGGGACAGCTTCAGCCCCAGCATTTT
CASSYVRGQLQPQHF
>14|-|TRBJ1-4|-|TRBV7-2
TGTGCCAGCGGCCGGGACATCAGTAATGAAAAACTGTTTTTT
CASGRDISNEKLFF
>14|-|TRBJ2-1|TRBD2|TRBV13
TGTGCCAGCAGCTTCCCTAGCGGGGACAATGAGCAGTTCTTC
CASSFPSGDNEQFF
>12|few|TRBJ2-5|-|TRBV7-9
TGTGCCAGCACTACCGGAGGGGAGACCCAGTACTTC
CASTTGGETQYF
>15|-|TRBJ2-1|-|TRBV3-1
TGTGCCAGCAGCCAAGTTCGGGGGCGTAGTAATGAGCAGTTCTTC
CASSQVRGRSNEQFF
>15|-|TRBJ2-2|TRBD1|TRBV5-1
TGCGCCAGCAGCTTGGCACAGGGGGCTTCCGGGGAGCTGTTTTTT
CASSLAQGASGELFF
>14|few|TRBJ2-7|-|TRBV4-3
TGCGCCAGCAGCCAAACGACTAGCTCCTACGAGCAGTACTTC
CASSQTTSSYEQYF
>15|-|TRBJ1-2|-|TRBV7-9
TGTGCCAGCAGCTTATCCGCCGGGGGCGCCTATGGCTACACCTTC
CASSLSAGGAYGYTF
>15|-|TRBJ2-3|-|TRBV12-3/TRBV12-4
TGTGCCAGCAGCCCTTCCAGAAGCCGCACAGATACGCAGTATTTT
CASSPSRSRTDTQYF
>19|-|TRBJ2-5|TRBD2|TRBV7-2
TGTGCCAGCAGCCTTCCCCATTCGAGTAGCGGGGGTTTCCAAGAGACCCAGTACTTC
CASSLPHSSSGGFQETQYF
>15|-|TRBJ2-1|-|TRBV5-1
TGCGCCAGCATGCCCTATGGACGGGGTTACAATGAGCAGTTCTTC
CASMPYGRGYNEQFF
>14|-|TRBJ1-4|-|TRBV4-3
TGCGCCAGCAGCCAAGATATACTGGTGGAAAAACTGTTTTTT
CASSQDILVEKLFF